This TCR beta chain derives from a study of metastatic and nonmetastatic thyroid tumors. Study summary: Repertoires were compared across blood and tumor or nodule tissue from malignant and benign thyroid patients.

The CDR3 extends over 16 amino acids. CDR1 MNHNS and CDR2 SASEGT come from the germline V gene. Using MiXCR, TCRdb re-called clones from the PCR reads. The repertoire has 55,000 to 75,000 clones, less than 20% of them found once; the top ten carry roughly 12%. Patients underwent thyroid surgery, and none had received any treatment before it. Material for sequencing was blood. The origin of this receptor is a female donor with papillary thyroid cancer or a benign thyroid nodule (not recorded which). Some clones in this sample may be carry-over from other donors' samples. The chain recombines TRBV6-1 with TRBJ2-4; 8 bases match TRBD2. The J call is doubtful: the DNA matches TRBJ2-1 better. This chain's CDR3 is CASYKPAGDYINEQFF. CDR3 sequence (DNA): TGTGCCAGCTATAAACCAGCGGGAGACTACATCAATGAGCAGTTCTTC.